These T cell receptor beta chains were read from a single sample in a study of blood T cells in healthy people across ages. TCRdb analysed the 5' RACE reads with MiXCR anew, one entry per CDR3 protein. The sample records roughly 1.9 million distinct CDR3 sequences, about two fifths being singletons. Sequenced sample: blood. The receptors were gathered from a human donor in good health. The CDR3 runs from the conserved cysteine through the conserved F or W. The D gene is left open where the match is weak. Clone size is shown for a subset of rows, as once, few, many or a class of expanded clone.

>TRBD2|-|TRBJ2-1|TRBV5-1
TGCGCCAGCAGCTTGGTGCCTAGCGGGGGGGAGTTCTTC
CASSLVPSGGEFF
>TRBD1|once|TRBJ2-3|TRBV9
TGTGCCAGCAGCGTACTTGGTCGTGGGGGGGACAGGGATCCAGATACGCAGTATTTT
CASSVLGRGGDRDPDTQYF
>TRBD1|-|TRBJ1-5|TRBV20-1
TGCAGTGCTAGAGTCCTACAGGGGGAGGATCAGCCCCAGCATTTT
CSARVLQGEDQPQHF
>-|once|TRBJ1-1|TRBV4-1
TGCGCCAGCAGCCAAAAAAACGGCGAGAACACTGAAGCTTTCTTT
CASSQKNGENTEAFF
>-|-|TRBJ1-4|TRBV4-3
TGCGCCAGCAGCCTTGGGGGGTCATCAACTAATGAAAAACTGTTTTTT
CASSLGGSSTNEKLFF
>-|-|TRBJ1-3|TRBV6-5
TGTGCCAGCAGTTATGGGGTATCGCCTGGAAACACCATATATTTT
CASSYGVSPGNTIYF
>TRBD2|-|TRBJ2-3|TRBV4-2
TGTGCCAGCAGCCAAGTTCGGGGGGGTACGCAGTATTTT
CASSQVRGGTQYF
>-|-|TRBJ2-7|TRBV4-3
TGCGCCAGCAGCCCCTATGCAGGTTCCTACGAGCAGTACTTC
CASSPYAGSYEQYF
>TRBD1|-|TRBJ1-2|TRBV5-5
TGTGCCAGCAGCTTGGGGGGACAGGGGACGGATGGCTACACCTTC
CASSLGGQGTDGYTF
>-|-|TRBJ1-2|TRBV15
TGTGCCACCAGCAGAGAACTGTCAGGGGATGGCTACACCTTC
CATSRELSGDGYTF
>-|-|TRBJ2-1|TRBV11-2
TGTGCCAGCAGCTTGCGGGACACAGCTAACAATGAGCAGTTCTTC
CASSLRDTANNEQFF
>-|-|TRBJ2-7|TRBV6-2/TRBV6-3
TGTGCCAGCAGAGCCCACCGGGACAATACCTACGAGCAGTACTTC
CASRAHRDNTYEQYF
>TRBD1|-|TRBJ1-4|TRBV3-1
TGTGCCAGCAGCCAACAGGGGGGAGCTAATGAAAAACTGTTTTTT
CASSQQGGANEKLFF
>-|-|TRBJ2-7|TRBV7-9
TGTGCCAGCAGCTTAATCGAGACCTACGAGCAGTACTTC
CASSLIETYEQYF
>-|-|TRBJ2-4|TRBV19
TGTGCCAGTACCAATTGGGCAGGTCGGGGTTTGGCCAAAAACATTCAGTACTTC
CASTNWAGRGLAKNIQYF
>-|-|TRBJ1-3|TRBV28
TGTGCCAGCGTCGGATCCTATAACACCATATATTTT
CASVGSYNTIYF
>-|few|TRBJ1-5|TRBV10-3
TGTGCCATCAGTCCGGCAGGGGAACAGCCCCAGCATTTT
CAISPAGEQPQHF
>TRBD2|-|TRBJ2-3|TRBV7-2
TGTGCCAGCAGCCAACTGGTTAGCGGGGGGATAGATACGCAGTATTTT
CASSQLVSGGIDTQYF
>TRBD1|-|TRBJ1-4|TRBV29-1
TGCAGCGTCGACAGACAGGGGTCAGATGAAAAACTGTTTTTT
CSVDRQGSDEKLFF
>TRBD1|-|TRBJ1-4|TRBV27
TGTGCCAGCAGTTCCCGAAGGACAGGGGGGAATGAAAAACTGTTTTTT
CASSSRRTGGNEKLFF
>-|-|TRBJ2-7|TRBV3-1
TGCGCCAGCAGCCAAGAAACAGGACAGAAGTACTTC
CASSQETGQKYF
>-|many|TRBJ1-2|TRBV7-9
TGTGCCAGCAGCTTTGGCAGGGAGGGCTATGGCTACACCTTC
CASSFGREGYGYTF
>-|few|TRBJ2-7|TRBV28
TGTGCCAGCAGCGAGGGAAGAGTATCCTACGAGCAGTACTTC
CASSEGRVSYEQYF
>TRBD2|-|TRBJ2-1|TRBV6-4
TGTGCCAGCAGTGACTCAGGCGGGGGGGCCAACAATGAGCAGTTCTTC
CASSDSGGGANNEQFF
>-|-|TRBJ2-1|TRBV28
TGTGCCAGCAGCACCTTTGGGGCACTAAATGAGCAGTTCTTC
CASSTFGALNEQFF
>-|-|TRBJ1-2|TRBV4-2
TGTGCCAGCAGCCACGAGGAGGGCAGTCCCTTCTATGGCTACACCTTC
CASSHEEGSPFYGYTF
>TRBD2|-|TRBJ2-3|TRBV20-1
TGCAGTGCCTTAGCGGGGGGACCCTCCACAGATACGCAGTATTTT
CSALAGGPSTDTQYF
>-|-|TRBJ1-4|TRBV5-1
TGCGCCAGCAGCCAAGACCCTCACCGAGGTGAAAAACTGTTTTTT
CASSQDPHRGEKLFF
>-|few|TRBJ2-1|TRBV28
TGTGCCAGCAGTTTATTAGCGAGGGGCCGGAGCTCCTACAATGAGCAGTTCTTC
CASSLLARGRSSYNEQFF
>TRBD2|-|TRBJ2-1|TRBV6-5
TGTGCCAGCAGTTACCGGGGGGAAGAGACCCAGTTCTTC
CASSYRGEETQFF
>-|few|TRBJ1-5|TRBV5-1
TGCGCCAGCAGCTGGACACCGGATAGCAATCAGCCCCAGCATTTT
CASSWTPDSNQPQHF
>-|-|TRBJ1-2|TRBV4-3
TGCGCCAGCAGCCGTCTAGGGGAAGGAGGCTATGGCTACACCTTC
CASSRLGEGGYGYTF
>TRBD1|-|TRBJ2-7|TRBV28
TGTGCCAGCAGAGCCCAGGGGGAGAACTACGAGCAGTACTTC
CASRAQGENYEQYF
>-|few|TRBJ2-1|TRBV5-1
TGCGCCAGCAGCTTACAGGTCAGCCTCTACAATGAGCAGTTCTTC
CASSLQVSLYNEQFF
>-|-|TRBJ1-4|TRBV3-1
TGTGCCAGCAGCTTTGGGGGCCTTAATGAAAAACTGTTTTTT
CASSFGGLNEKLFF
>-|-|TRBJ1-2|TRBV6-2/TRBV6-3
TGTGCCAGCAGAAGGCTTCATGGCTACACCTTC
CASRRLHGYTF
>-|-|TRBJ1-5|TRBV12-5
TGTGCTAGTTGCATGTATAGCAATCAGCCCCAGCATTTT
CASCMYSNQPQHF
>-|-|TRBJ2-6|TRBV4-2
TGTGCTACCCTTGACATCCTCTCTGGGGCCGACGTCCTGACTTTC
CATLDILSGADVLTF
>TRBD1|-|TRBJ1-1|TRBV5-1
TGCGCCAGCAGCCTATTGACAGGGGGCTCCCTTGAAGCTTTCTTT
CASSLLTGGSLEAFF
>-|few|TRBJ2-1|TRBV20-1
TGCAGTGCTAGGCCCGGGGAGTCCTACAATGAGCAGTTCTTC
CSARPGESYNEQFF
>-|-|TRBJ2-7|TRBV4-1
TGCGCCAGCAGCCAAGAGATCACAGGTCTCTCCTACGAGCAGTACTTC
CASSQEITGLSYEQYF
>-|few|TRBJ1-1|TRBV6-5
TGTGCCAGCAGTTACAATCCCACCACCACTGAAGCTTTCTTT
CASSYNPTTTEAFF
>-|-|TRBJ1-6|TRBV4-3
TGCGCCAGCAGCCAAGAAAATTTGAGGAATTCGCCCCTCCACTTT
CASSQENLRNSPLHF
>-|-|TRBJ2-1|TRBV4-3
TGCGCCAGCAGCCAAGAGGATAAATCCTACAATGAGCAGTTCTTC
CASSQEDKSYNEQFF
>-|-|TRBJ2-5|TRBV12-3/TRBV12-4
TGTGCCAGCTTTGGTTCGGAGGTTTCAGGGACCCAGTACTTC
CASFGSEVSGTQYF
>-|-|TRBJ2-1|TRBV28
TGTGCCAGCAGTTTATATACCCAATTACTGTCGGCGACAGCCAAACGGGAGCAGTTCTTC
CASSLYTQLLSATAKREQFF
>TRBD1|few|TRBJ2-3|TRBV4-2
TGTGCCAGCAGCCAAGGACCGGGACAGGGGGTGACAGATACGCAGTATTTT
CASSQGPGQGVTDTQYF
>TRBD1|few|TRBJ2-7|TRBV25-1
TGTGCCAGCAGCCCCGAACAGGGGCCGGGGTACGAGCAGTACTTC
CASSPEQGPGYEQYF